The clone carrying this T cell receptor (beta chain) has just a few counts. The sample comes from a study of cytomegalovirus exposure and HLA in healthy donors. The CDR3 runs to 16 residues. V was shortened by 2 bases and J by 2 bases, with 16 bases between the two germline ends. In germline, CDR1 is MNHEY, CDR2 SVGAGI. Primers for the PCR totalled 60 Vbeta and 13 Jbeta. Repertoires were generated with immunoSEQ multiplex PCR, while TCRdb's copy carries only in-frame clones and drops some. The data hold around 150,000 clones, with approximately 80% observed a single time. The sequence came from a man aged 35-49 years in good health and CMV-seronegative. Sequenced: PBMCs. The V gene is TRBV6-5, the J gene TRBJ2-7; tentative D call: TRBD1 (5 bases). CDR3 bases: TGTGCCAGCAGTTACCGAAGGGCAGGGAAGGCCTACGAGCAGTACTTC. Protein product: CASSYRRAGKAYEQYF.